Listed here are 28 T cell receptor beta chains from one sample, sequenced in a study of tumor-infiltrating lymphocytes in primary liver carcinoma. Synthesis of TCR beta cDNA was carried out from 500 ng total RNA with a constant-region primer. For TCR beta, libraries were produced by three nested multiplex PCR rounds using slightly modified ARM-PCR. Researchers ran the first two PCR rounds for ten to eleven cycles each with TRBV1-TRBV30 forward primers and a C-beta reverse primer. TCRdb itself ran the multiplex PCR reads through MiXCR, one entry per CDR3 protein. Of approximately 340,000 distinct CDR3 sequences in the sample, less than 70% were seen once. Germline DNA was also extracted, while the blood RNA originated from unsorted whole blood. Material for sequencing was peripheral blood. Every receptor here comes from a man aged 35 to 55 with primary liver carcinoma and hepatitis B virus infection.

With respect to this clonotype: A junction boundary mismatches the germline segment, possibly from a read error. V usage is TRBV6-5 and J usage is TRBJ2-1, with D perhaps TRBD2 (6 bases). This CDR3 contains 17 residues. The germline gives CDR1 MNHEY, CDR2 SVGAGI. CDR3: CASSYSSSGVSYNERFF. For the CDR3, the DNA is TGTGCCAGTAGTTACTCGTCGTCGGGAGTCTCCTACAATGAGCGGTTCTTC.

For this clonotype: The junction departs from the called germline gene at one end, perhaps through a read error. The rearrangement uses TRBV4-3 and TRBJ2-1, with 9 bases that match TRBD1. Germline V gene lookup returns CDR1 LGHNA and CDR2 YSLEER. The CDR3 spans 15 residues. The CDR3 nucleotides read TGCGCCAGCAGCAGGTGGGACAGGGATGTCAATGAGCACTTCTTC. Its translation: CASSRWDRDVNEHFF.

In regard to this clonotype: A read error is possible here, since a much larger clone lies one base away. This chain uses TRBV6-5 with TRBJ1-3; 7 bases are shared with TRBD1. There are 14 residues in the CDR3. After removal of 9 bases from V and 2 bases from J, the junction contained 7 bases not matched to a gene. Looked up from germline, CDR1 is MNHEY and CDR2 is SVGAGI. The CDR3 DNA sequence: TGTGCCAGTACTGACAGGGCTGCTGGAAACACCATATATTTT. This codes for CASTDRAAGNTIYF.

With regard to this clonotype: One base away lies a much larger clone, so this may be a sequencing read error. CDR3 in amino acids: CTSSLETPGAGELFF. Here the CDR3 DNA reads TGTACCAGCAGCTTGGAAACTCCGGGGGCCGGGGAGCTGTTTTTT. V usage is TRBV5-6 and J usage is TRBJ2-2, with D tentatively TRBD2 (6 bases). The CDR3 runs 15 residues. Germline CDR1 is SGHDT and CDR2 is YYEEEE.

Worth noting for this clonotype: An end of the junction does not agree with germline; a read error may underlie this. The rearrangement joins TRBV5-6 to TRBJ2-1; D is unresolved. The germline CDR1 and CDR2 sequences are SGHDT and YYEEEE. The CDR3 extends over 15 amino acids. CDR3 region: CASSFLDPYSNEQLF. In nucleotides, the CDR3 is TGTGCCAGCAGCTTCCTAGACCCCTATTCCAATGAGCAGCTCTTC.

As concerns this clonotype: A read error may be the cause here, since a much bigger clone is one base away. The rearrangement uses TRBV10-3 and TRBJ2-7, with D tentatively TRBD1 or TRBD2 (6 bases each). There are 15 residues in the CDR3. V was pared by 2 bases and J by 5 bases, with 16 bases between. Germline V gene data show CDR1 as ENHRY and CDR2 as SYGVKD. DNA for the CDR3: TGTGCCATCAGTGAGCGCGGGACACTCAACAACGAGCAGTACTTC. Amino acids: CAISERGTLNNEQYF.

Of note for this clonotype: Mismatch with germline at one junction end may stem from a read error. The chain has TRBV12-3 or TRBV12-4 and TRBJ1-5, with D maybe TRBD1 (5 bases). The CDR3 consists of 12 residues. The CDR3 nucleotides read TGTGTCAGCAGTCGCCCGGGGCGGCCCCAGCATTTT. It is translated as CVSSRPGRPQHF.

This rearrangement joins TRBV11-2 to TRBJ1-2, with D hard to call. CDR3 length: 13 residues. The V gene lost 5 bases and the J gene lost 12 bases, with 19 bases spanning the gap. In germline, CDR1 is SGHAT, CDR2 FQNNGV. In DNA, the CDR3 is TGTGCCAGCAGCCCTTCCCATTCCGATGACCACACCTTC. Amino acids: CASSPSHSDDHTF.

On this clonotype: A junction boundary mismatches the germline segment, possibly from a read error. The V and J genes are TRBV6-6 and TRBJ2-1, with 8 bases matching TRBD2. CDR1 is MNHNY and CDR2 is SVGAGI in the germline V gene (reference sequence). This CDR3 has 16 amino acids. The CDR3 region is CAGSPRSGSPYNEQFF. The CDR3 nucleotides are TGTGCCGGCAGCCCGCGGAGCGGGAGCCCCTACAATGAGCAGTTCTTC.

In the case of this clonotype: The junction departs from germline at one end; a sequencing error may be responsible. The gene calls are TRBV29-1 and TRBJ1-1; no reliable D call. The germline CDR1 and CDR2 sequences are SQVTM and ANQGSEA. The CDR3 has 10 residues. The chain's CDR3 is CSSAGAEALF. The DNA of the CDR3 is TGCAGCTCCGCTGGTGCTGAAGCTCTCTTT.

About this clonotype itself: A junction end diverges from the germline sequence, so it may reflect a read error. The CDR3 spells CVSSDPGTGYSLEQYF. CDR3 nucleotide sequence: TGTGTCAGCAGTGACCCTGGGACCGGTTACTCCCTCGAGCAGTACTTC. The chain has TRBV6-2 or TRBV6-3 and TRBJ2-7; D may match TRBD1 or TRBD2 (5 bases each). The CDR3 consists of 16 residues. From germline, CDR1 is MNHEY and CDR2 SVGEGT.

J is TRBJ1-4 and V is TRBV28, with a possible D match to TRBD1 (5 bases). Between the trimmed V and J ends, which lost 8 bases and 6 bases, there was a span of 19 bases. Germline assignment: CDR1 MDHEN and CDR2 SYDVKM. The CDR3 totals 15 residues. CDR3 loop: CASAPSGLRDEKLFF. Written as DNA, the CDR3 is TGTGCCAGCGCCCCCTCGGGACTCCGGGATGAAAAACTGTTTTTT.

The sample holds a few counts of this clonotype. This chain connects TRBV28 to TRBJ2-3; D uncertain. The germline gives CDR1 MDHEN, CDR2 SYDVKM. The CDR3 consists of 11 residues. V lost 5 bases, J lost 7 bases, and 7 bases lay in between. In nucleotides, the CDR3 is TGTGCCAGCAGTACTCAGTATACGCAGTATTTT. It encodes CASSTQYTQYF.

For this clonotype: Relative to the germline gene, one junction end is altered; a read error may explain this. V and J are TRBV10-2 and TRBJ1-1; D remains ambiguous. Germline V gives CDR1 WSHSY, CDR2 SAAADI. This CDR3 comprises 14 residues. The CDR3 is CGSSLGMLNTEAFF. The CDR3, as DNA: TGCGGCAGCAGTCTCGGTATGCTGAACACTGAAGCTTTCTTT.

In this sample, this clonotype turned up a few times. A read error may explain this, as a much larger clone is one base away. The chain has TRBV29-1 and TRBJ2-1, with D tentatively TRBD2 (6 bases). CDR3 size: 12 residues. Germline assignment: CDR1 SQVTM and CDR2 ANQGSEA. The CDR3 DNA reads TGCAACGTGAAAGTGGGGGGTACTGAGCAGTTCTTC. As protein: CNVKVGGTEQFF.

The chain carries TRBV4-3 and TRBJ2-1; a weak D match, TRBD1 (5 bases). CDR1 and CDR2 (germline): LGHNA, YSLEER. The CDR3 is 16 amino acids. Trimming cost V 3 bases and J 4 bases, with 16 bases left between them. CDR3 sequence: CASSQVPGRYYNEQFF. CDR3 DNA sequence: TGCGCCAGCAGCCAGGTGCCAGGGCGTTATTACAATGAGCAGTTCTTC.

V usage is TRBV9 and J usage is TRBJ1-1; a weak D match, TRBD1 (6 bases). CDR3 length: 16 amino acids. Per the germline V gene, CDR1 is SGDLS and CDR2 is YYNGEE. V was pared by 3 bases and J by 0 bases, with 15 bases between. CDR3 coding DNA: TGTGCCAGCAGCGACGGGACGGGGGCAGTGAACACTGAAGCTTTCTTT. Its protein is CASSDGTGAVNTEAFF.

CDR3 coding DNA: TGCAGCGTTGAAGCCCACGGCTTGGAGGATGAGCAGTTCTTC. It codes for CSVEAHGLEDEQFF. This rearrangement joins TRBV29-1 to TRBJ2-1; D is perhaps TRBD2 (5 bases). Germline V gives CDR1 SQVTM, CDR2 ANQGSEA. V lost 1 base, J lost 8 bases, and 15 bases lay in between. This CDR3 has 14 residues.

This clonotype was found a few times. The CDR3 sequence is CASSQDLAGGPRNEQFF. The CDR3 DNA reads TGTGCCAGCAGCCAAGACCTAGCGGGAGGGCCACGCAATGAGCAGTTCTTC. The chain combines TRBV4-2 with TRBJ2-1, with 12 bases identical to TRBD2. V was pared by 0 bases and J by 6 bases, with 6 bases of the junction left unmatched. CDR3 size: 17 residues. Germline-derived CDR1 and CDR2 are LGHNA and YNFKEQ.

This clonotype was seen only a few times. V is TRBV11-2 and J is TRBJ1-6; D call uncertain. V was trimmed by 4 bases and J by 7 bases, leaving 17 bases between them. This CDR3 comprises 16 residues. Per the germline V gene, CDR1 is SGHAT and CDR2 is FQNNGV. The CDR3 loop is CASSSKPEYFNSPLHF. Here the CDR3 DNA reads TGTGCCAGCAGCTCTAAACCTGAATACTTCAATTCACCCCTCCACTTT.

Concerning this clonotype: One junction end does not reproduce the germline sequence, and a read error may be involved. The rearrangement uses TRBV6-6 and TRBJ2-1, with TRBD2 identical over 7 bases. Germline CDR1 and CDR2: MNHNY and SVGAGI (reference sequence). The CDR3 runs to 16 residues. The chain's CDR3 is CASNYGSASGDNEQFF. CDR3 DNA sequence: TGTGCCAGCAATTACGGATCGGCTAGCGGTGACAATGAGCAGTTCTTC.

Note on this clonotype: Sequence at one end of the junction differs from germline and may be a read error. CDR3 sequence (DNA): TGTGTCATCTGTAGCAAGACAGACTACAATGAGCAGTTCTTC. It yields the protein CVICSKTDYNEQFF. This chain connects TRBV10-3 to TRBJ2-1; D may be TRBD1 (5 bases). The CDR3 sequence is 14 residues long. CDR1 and CDR2 from the germline V gene are ENHRY and SYGVKD.

V is TRBV13 and J is TRBJ1-2; TRBD1 matches 7 bases. The germline CDR1 and CDR2 sequences are PRHDT and FYEKMQ (reference sequence). Germline trimming cut 4 bases from V and 4 bases from J; bases unmatched to any gene: 15. CDR3 length equals 17 residues. The CDR3, as DNA: TGTGCCAGCAGCTCCCCTAGGGCCCCAACAGGGGTCTATGGCTACACCTTC. Protein product: CASSSPRAPTGVYGYTF.

This clonotype was observed a handful of times. A much bigger clone sits one base away, suggesting this may be a read error. This chain links TRBV12-3 or TRBV12-4 with TRBJ1-3; tentatively, D is TRBD1 (6 bases). Trimming shortened V by 3 bases and J by 5 bases, and 11 bases separated the two germline ends. CDR3 length: 14 residues. The CDR3 spells CASSFGGARNTIYF. CDR3 sequence (DNA): TGTGCCAGCAGTTTTGGGGGCGCTAGAAACACCATATATTTT.

This sequence joins TRBV6-2 or TRBV6-3 and TRBJ2-6; D unclear. The V gene's germline CDR1 is MNHEY and CDR2 SVGEGT. The CDR3 runs to 13 residues. The V end was cut by 10 bases, the J end by 2 bases, with 9 bases between. As DNA, the CDR3 is TGTGCCATTCATAGGACTGGGGCCAACGTCCTGACTTTC. It translates to CAIHRTGANVLTF.

A remark on this clonotype: At one end the junction does not follow the germline gene, possibly because of a read error. V gene TRBV11-2 combines with J gene TRBJ2-3, with unresolved D. CDR1 is SGHAT, CDR2 FQNNGV, per germline. The CDR3 is made up of 14 amino acids. This chain's CDR3 is CASSLEPYTDTQYF. CDR3 DNA sequence: TGTGCCAGCAGTTTAGAACCTTACACAGATACGCAGTATTTT.

V gene TRBV6-2 or TRBV6-3 combines with J gene TRBJ2-1, with TRBD2 matching 9 bases. CDR1 and CDR2 (germline): MNHEY, SVGEGT. The J segment lost 0 bases and the V segment lost 9 bases, leaving 6 bases of the junction unmatched. CDR3 size: 15 residues. The CDR3 protein is CARKSGGSSYNEQFF. In nucleotides, the CDR3 is TGTGCCAGGAAAAGCGGGGGGAGCTCCTACAATGAGCAGTTCTTC.

This clonotype has at least ten counts. CDR3 nucleotide sequence: TGTGCCAGCAGTCGCCGACAGTGGCAACAGCCCCAGCATTTT. Translated, it gives CASSRRQWQQPQHF. The gene calls are TRBV6-5 and TRBJ1-5; D might be TRBD1 (5 bases). The CDR3 runs 14 residues. V was pared by 5 bases and J by 7 bases, with 15 bases between. CDR1 and CDR2 (germline): MNHEY, SVGAGI.